Following are 24 T cell receptor beta chains from one sample sequenced in a study of early T cells in non-severe SARS-CoV-2 infection (dated by TCRdb to the early 2020s). Library prep was done by 5' RACE. Sequencing was performed on a NextSeq 500. TCRdb reanalyzed the raw reads on its own, using fastp at Q25 for trimming and MiXCR for clone calling, and kept in-frame beta chains. Identical CDR3 proteins give one entry, which carries the most common genes and DNA. A total of approximately 89,000 distinct CDR3 sequences appear in this sample, around an eighth of them only once. The ten biggest clones cover 3% to 3.5% of the sample. The source material was whole blood. These TCRs come from an adult who was a healthcare worker with PCR-confirmed SARS-CoV-2 infection or an uninfected control (not recorded which).

About this clonotype itself: Here the CDR3 omits its conserved ending phenylalanine or tryptophan, so a read error is the likely source. The chain employs TRBV20-1 and TRBJ2-7, with 9 bases that match TRBD1. The CDR3 runs to 15 residues. V dropped 5 bases and J dropped 3; count of bases not matched to a gene: 11. The V gene's germline CDR1 is DFQATT and CDR2 SNEGSKA (reference sequence). As DNA, the CDR3 is TGCAGTGCTCGGCATCCCGGGACAGGGTACTACGAGCAGTACTCC. This gives the protein CSARHPGTGYYEQYS.

This CDR3 is CASSREYNSPLHF. The CDR3 nucleotides are TGTGCCAGCAGTAGGGAGTATAATTCACCCCTCCACTTT. The chain carries TRBV6-5 and TRBJ1-6; D remains unclear. The CDR3 has 13 amino acids. Germline V gene lookup returns CDR1 MNHEY and CDR2 SVGAGI. The V gene lost 5 bases and the J gene lost 4 bases, with 6 bases spanning the gap.

This chain links TRBV11-2 with TRBJ2-3; D unclear. Trimming cost V 2 bases and J 0 bases, with 6 bases left between them. This CDR3 comprises 14 residues. Germline V gene data show CDR1 as SGHAT and CDR2 as FQNNGV. CDR3 in amino acids: CASSLLWSTDTQYF. The DNA of the CDR3 is TGTGCCAGCAGCTTACTCTGGAGCACAGATACGCAGTATTTT.

The rearrangement links TRBV7-2 to TRBJ1-1; no reliable D call. V was cut by 1 base and J by 8 bases, with 11 bases left in between. The CDR3 length is 13 residues. CDR1 and CDR2 from the germline V gene are SGHTA and FQGNSA. The CDR3 sequence is CASSLDGHLEAFF. DNA of the CDR3: TGTGCCAGCAGCTTAGATGGGCATTTGGAAGCTTTCTTT.

Points on this clonotype: At one boundary the junction diverges from the germline segment, which might be a read error. V and J are TRBV7-6 and TRBJ1-2; D remains unclear. Germline V gene lookup returns CDR1 SGHVS and CDR2 FNYEAQ. The CDR3 is made up of 14 amino acids. DNA for the CDR3: TGTGCCATCAGCTTAGGATCGGGGTTGGATGGCTACACCTTC. Translation gives CAISLGSGLDGYTF.

This clonotype came up many times. This rearrangement joins TRBV11-2 to TRBJ1-2, with 9 nucleotides matching TRBD1. Germline V CDR1 and CDR2: SGHAT, FQNNGV. The CDR3 runs 15 residues. The J segment lost 2 bases and the V segment lost 5 bases, leaving 6 bases of the junction unmatched. CDR3 protein: CASSPWDRENYGYTF. Here the CDR3 DNA reads TGTGCCAGCAGCCCATGGGACAGGGAGAACTATGGCTACACCTTC.

The chain is built from TRBV4-1 and TRBJ1-1; no clear D. Per the germline V gene, CDR1 is MGHRA and CDR2 is YSYEKL. V lost 4 bases, J lost 0 bases, and 9 bases lay in between. This CDR3 region has 14 residues. The CDR3 coding sequence is TGCGCCAGCAGCCGAGCGGGGATGAACACTGAAGCTTTCTTT. Translation: CASSRAGMNTEAFF.

The chain joins TRBV11-2 to TRBJ1-2; D is unclear. The CDR3 covers 15 residues. V was cut by 5 bases and J by 0 bases, with 13 bases left in between. Germline V gene lookup returns CDR1 SGHAT and CDR2 FQNNGV. DNA of the CDR3: TGTGCCAGCAGCCCAGGAACGACGGCTAACTATGGCTACACCTTC. Translating it yields CASSPGTTANYGYTF.

J is TRBJ1-5 and V is TRBV20-1, with a possible D match to TRBD1 (5 bases). This CDR3 has 15 amino acids. With 3 bases removed from V and 1 base from J, the gap between germline ends came to 13 bases. Per the germline V gene, CDR1 is DFQATT and CDR2 is SNEGSKA (reference sequence). CDR3 DNA sequence: TGCAGTGCTAGCCTTATCCGGGGGAGCAATCAGCCCCAGCATTTT. Amino acids: CSASLIRGSNQPQHF.

This clonotype occurred a few times. J is TRBJ2-7 and V is TRBV29-1; a weak D match, TRBD1 (6 bases). CDR3 length: 13 amino acids. The germline V and J ends were trimmed by 4 bases and 2 bases, with 12 bases remaining between them. CDR1 and CDR2 (germline): SQVTM, ANQGSEA. The CDR3 is CSVGQTGPYEQYF. The CDR3 coding sequence is TGCAGCGTTGGGCAGACAGGTCCCTACGAGCAGTACTTC.

The chain employs TRBV7-8 and TRBJ2-1, with 8 bases that match TRBD2. CDR3 size: 17 residues. CDR1 and CDR2 from the germline V gene are SGHVS and FQNEAQ. The ends lost 0 bases at V and 2 bases at J; junction bases unmatched: 6. Here the CDR3 reads CASSLARRLAPYNEQFF. For the CDR3, the DNA is TGTGCCAGCAGCTTAGCGAGGAGACTAGCGCCCTACAATGAGCAGTTCTTC.

This clonotype came up many times. The V and J genes are TRBV6-2 or TRBV6-3 and TRBJ2-4, with 8 bases matching TRBD2. CDR1 is MNHEY and CDR2 is SVGEGT in the germline V gene. There are 18 residues in the CDR3. V was clipped by 6 bases and J by 1 base; unmatched bases: 14. The CDR3 nucleotides read TGTGCCAGCAGCTCCCCGGGAGGGGCGGTTGTTGCCAAAAACATTCAGTACTTC. Protein: CASSSPGGAVVAKNIQYF.

The gene calls are TRBV7-3 and TRBJ2-5; D is undetermined. V was pared by 5 bases and J by 1 base, with 11 bases between. The CDR3 loop spans 14 amino acids. The germline gives CDR1 SGHTA, CDR2 FQGTGA. The DNA of the CDR3 is TGTGCCAGCAGCCGGGCCGGCATCCAAGAGACCCAGTACTTC. It encodes CASSRAGIQETQYF.

V and J are TRBV18 and TRBJ2-4; no reliable D call. The CDR3 runs 16 residues. Germline lookup yields CDR1 KGHSH and CDR2 LQKENI. V lost 3 bases to trimming and J lost 7 bases, with 19 bases between them. The CDR3 here is CASSPRTGLLGNIQYF. CDR3 nucleotides: TGTGCCAGCTCACCGCGAACGGGCCTTTTGGGGAACATTCAGTACTTC.

This clonotype was recorded a few times. The V gene is TRBV28, the J gene TRBJ2-3; TRBD2 is a possible D gene (5 bases). CDR1 and CDR2 from the germline V gene are MDHEN and SYDVKM. The CDR3 covers 14 residues. Deletions cut 6 bases from V and 6 bases from J, with 16 bases between. The CDR3, as DNA: TGTGCCAGCAGCCCGAGCAGGAGGTACGATACGCAGTATTTT. It specifies CASSPSRRYDTQYF.

Many counts were recorded for this clonotype. The chain carries TRBV12-3 or TRBV12-4 and TRBJ2-7; tentatively, D is TRBD1 (6 bases). The V end lost 4 bases, the J end lost 2 bases, and 15 bases lay between the germline ends. The CDR3 contains 15 residues. CDR3 in amino acids: CASSWTVEKTYEQYF. For the CDR3, the DNA is TGTGCCAGCAGTTGGACAGTGGAAAAAACCTACGAGCAGTACTTC.

The J gene is TRBJ2-6, the V gene TRBV25-1; D might be TRBD1 (5 bases). Trimming took off 2 bases at V and 4 bases at J, with 21 bases between the two ends. Germline CDR1 reads MGHDK; CDR2 reads SYGVNS. This CDR3 is built from 19 residues. Here the CDR3 reads CASSEPLSQGRRGANVLTF. Here the CDR3 DNA reads TGTGCCAGCAGTGAACCCCTGAGTCAGGGCCGACGCGGGGCCAACGTCCTGACTTTC.

This clonotype appeared many times. The chain combines TRBV19 with TRBJ2-3, with D unclear. The germline V and J ends were trimmed by 7 bases and 3 bases, with 14 bases remaining between them. The CDR3 spans 14 residues. The germline gives CDR1 LNHDA, CDR2 SQIVND (reference sequence). Written as DNA, the CDR3 is TGTGCCAGTACCCAAAATCCCCTAACAGATACGCAGTATTTT. Translated, it gives CASTQNPLTDTQYF.

The chain carries TRBV18 and TRBJ2-1; perhaps TRBD2 as D (5 bases). The CDR3 loop spans 11 amino acids. V lost 5 bases and J lost 14, with 13 bases in between. Germline V gene data show CDR1 as KGHSH and CDR2 as LQKENI. The CDR3 coding sequence is TGTGCCAGCTCAGAGGGTAAAAAGGAGTTCTTC. Translated, it gives CASSEGKKEFF.

This chain links TRBV29-1 with TRBJ2-3; a weak D match, TRBD1 (5 bases). The germline V gene has CDR1 SQVTM and CDR2 ANQGSEA. This CDR3 has 11 residues. V lost 5 bases and J lost 6, with 9 bases in between. This CDR3 is CSVLDSDTQYF. As DNA, the CDR3 is TGCAGCGTTCTTGACAGCGATACGCAGTATTTT.

This chain connects TRBV9 to TRBJ1-1; D unclear. The germline V gene has CDR1 SGDLS and CDR2 YYNGEE. This CDR3 is 13 amino acids long. Trimming pared 3 bases from V and 3 bases from J, leaving 9 bases between. The chain's CDR3 is CASSEGGHTEAFF. CDR3 sequence (DNA): TGTGCCAGCAGCGAAGGCGGACACACTGAAGCTTTCTTT. The whole variable domain, remainder taken from reference TRBV9 and TRBJ1-1, is DSGVTQTPKHLITATGQRVTLRCSPRSGDLSVYWYQQSLDQGLQFLIQYYNGEERAKGNILERFSAQQFPDLHSELNLSSLELGDSALYFCASSEGGHTEAFFGQGTRLTVV.

This clonotype was counted between two and nine times. The chain couples TRBV18 to TRBJ1-1, with 7 positions matching TRBD1. The V gene end was trimmed by 6 bases and the J gene end by 0 bases; junction bases not matched to a gene: 7. CDR3 length: 15 amino acids. Germline V lookup: CDR1 KGHSH, CDR2 LQKENI. The chain's CDR3 is CASSRSTGLNTEAFF. CDR3 nucleotides: TGTGCCAGCTCTCGCTCGACAGGGCTGAACACTGAAGCTTTCTTT. Using reference TRBV18 and TRBJ1-1 for the parts outside the CDR3, the full variable domain is NAGVMQNPRHLVRRRGQEARLRCSPMKGHSHVYWYRQLPEEGLKFMVYLQKENIIDESGMPKERFSAEFPKEGPSILRIQQVVRGDSAAYFCASSRSTGLNTEAFFGQGTRLTVV.

The V gene is TRBV29-1, the J gene TRBJ1-2, with 9 bases that match TRBD1. From germline, CDR1 is SQVTM and CDR2 ANQGSEA. With 6 bases clipped from V and 3 bases from J, the junction kept 2 bases outside the gene matches. This CDR3 contains 12 residues. The CDR3 nucleotides read TGCAGCGTCGGGGACAGGGACTATGGCTACACCTTC. Translation gives CSVGDRDYGYTF.

The chain recombines TRBV6-1 with TRBJ2-1; D is ambiguous. Germline lookup yields CDR1 MNHNS and CDR2 SASEGT. V dropped 7 bases and J dropped 6 bases, with 16 bases sitting between them. The CDR3 runs to 14 residues. The CDR3: CASTPLSVLNEQFF. In DNA form, the CDR3 reads TGTGCCAGCACCCCCCTCTCAGTTCTCAATGAGCAGTTCTTC.